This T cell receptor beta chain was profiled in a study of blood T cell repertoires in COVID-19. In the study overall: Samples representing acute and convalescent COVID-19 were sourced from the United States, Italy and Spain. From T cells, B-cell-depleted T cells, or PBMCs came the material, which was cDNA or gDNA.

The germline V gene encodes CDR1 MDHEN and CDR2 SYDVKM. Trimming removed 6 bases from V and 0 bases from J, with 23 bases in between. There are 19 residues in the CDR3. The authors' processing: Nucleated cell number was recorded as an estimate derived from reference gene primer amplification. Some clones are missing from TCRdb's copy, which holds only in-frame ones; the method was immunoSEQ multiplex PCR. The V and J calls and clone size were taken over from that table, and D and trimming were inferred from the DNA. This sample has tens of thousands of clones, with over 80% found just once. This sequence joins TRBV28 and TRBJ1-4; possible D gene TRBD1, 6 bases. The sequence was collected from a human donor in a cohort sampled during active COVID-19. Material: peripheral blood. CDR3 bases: TGTGCCAGCAGCCTGCCCACAGGGCCCCCACCTACAACTAATGAAAAACTGTTTTTT. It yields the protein CASSLPTGPPPTTNEKLFF.